The 16 T cell receptor beta chains in this list originate from one sample, sequenced in a study of radiotherapy plus CTLA-4 blockade in lung cancer. Clones were sequenced by immunoSEQ multiplex PCR, and TCRdb holds only the in-frame ones, with some missing. Of 75,000 to 95,000 clones listed, more than 70% are singletons. Specimen: peripheral blood, collected from a patient treated with radiotherapy plus ipilimumab. All receptors come from a human donor with non-small cell lung cancer that progressed on radiotherapy plus ipilimumab.

This clone was detected once. The chain employs TRBV9 and TRBJ2-7; 9 nucleotides align to TRBD2. The CDR3 sequence is 14 residues long. In germline, CDR1 is SGDLS, CDR2 YYNGEE. The J segment lost 4 bases and the V segment lost 2 bases, leaving 4 bases of the junction unmatched. This CDR3 reads CASSVLAGTYEQYF. CDR3 DNA: TGTGCCAGCAGCGTCCTAGCGGGGACTTACGAGCAGTACTTC.

About this clone itself: One base away lies a much larger clone, so this may be a sequencing read error. The rearrangement uses TRBV15 and TRBJ2-3; TRBD2 might be the D (5 bases). This CDR3 region has 12 residues. V was trimmed by 5 bases and J by 6 bases, leaving 9 bases between them. Germline V gene lookup returns CDR1 LNHNV and CDR2 YYDKDF (reference sequence). The CDR3 loop reads CATSDIADTQYF. In nucleotides, the CDR3 is TGTGCCACCAGCGACATAGCGGATACGCAGTATTTT.

The rearrangement joins TRBV7-3 to TRBJ2-7; a weak D match, TRBD2 (5 bases). The germline gives CDR1 SGHTA, CDR2 FQGTGA. This CDR3 is built from 14 residues. V was clipped by 4 bases and J by 2 bases, with 12 bases between them. CDR3 residues: CASSSGLPPYEQYF. CDR3 nucleotide sequence: TGTGCCAGCAGCTCCGGACTGCCGCCCTACGAGCAGTACTTC.

The chain carries TRBV9 and TRBJ2-1; D may correspond to TRBD1 or TRBD2 (5 bases each). CDR1 is SGDLS, CDR2 YYNGEE, per germline. V gave up 2 bases and J gave up 8 bases, with 8 bases separating them. The CDR3 spans 12 residues. CDR3 amino acids: CASSVGVDEQFF. CDR3 bases: TGTGCCAGCAGCGTGGGGGTCGATGAGCAGTTCTTC.

The table lists this clone with a count of one. The chain has TRBV5-4 and TRBJ2-7, with a possible D match to TRBD1 (5 bases). Trimming left V 4 bases short and J 2 bases short, with 16 bases between. The length of the CDR3 is 15 residues. The germline V gene has CDR1 SGHNT and CDR2 YYREEE (reference sequence). CDR3 nucleotide sequence: TGTGCCAGCAGCCTCCCCCAGGGTACTGCCTACGAGCAGTACTTC. This translates into CASSLPQGTAYEQYF.

V is TRBV27 and J is TRBJ2-5; 7 nucleotides line up with TRBD2. V shed 4 bases, J shed 5 bases, and the junction held 13 bases outside the gene matches. There are 16 residues in the CDR3. The germline gives CDR1 MNHEY, CDR2 SMNVEV (reference sequence). This chain's CDR3 is CASSSQTSLGGETQYF. The CDR3, as DNA: TGTGCCAGCAGTTCCCAGACTAGTCTGGGAGGGGAGACCCAGTACTTC.

V and J are TRBV4-1 and TRBJ1-5; 8 nucleotides agree with TRBD1. The junction had 3 bases not matched to a gene; V was cut back by 4 bases and J by 1 base. Germline CDR1 MGHRA, CDR2 YSYEKL. The CDR3 runs to 15 residues. The CDR3 DNA sequence: TGCGCCAGCAGCCGACGGACAGGGAGCAATCAGCCCCAGCATTTT. This sequence encodes CASSRRTGSNQPQHF.

The rearrangement uses TRBV5-1 and TRBJ1-5; 9 bases match TRBD1. This CDR3 is built from 14 residues. Germline V lookup: CDR1 SGHRS, CDR2 YFSETQ. Germline trimming cut 3 bases from V and 4 bases from J; bases unmatched to any gene: 2. For the CDR3, the DNA is TGCGCCAGCAGCTCGACAGGGGGGAATCAGCCCCAGCATTTT. Translating gives CASSSTGGNQPQHF.

The genes are TRBV7-3 and TRBJ2-1, with TRBD1 matching 7 bases. The V segment lost 5 bases and the J segment 4 bases; nucleotides outside the gene matches: 11. The CDR3 extends over 16 amino acids. Germline V gives CDR1 SGHTA, CDR2 FQGTGA. The CDR3 DNA reads as TGTGCCAGCAGCCCTGATCGACAGGGCCGATACAATGAGCAGTTCTTC. It encodes CASSPDRQGRYNEQFF.

In its sample, this clone was seen once. The chain couples TRBV9 to TRBJ2-6; D is possibly TRBD1 (6 bases). This CDR3 has 17 amino acids. Germline-derived CDR1 and CDR2 are SGDLS and YYNGEE. V shed 4 bases and J shed 0 bases, with 14 bases lying between them. The CDR3 DNA is TGTGCCAGCAGCCCTACAGGGTCGCTCTCTGGGGCCAACGTCCTGACTTTC. Translation gives CASSPTGSLSGANVLTF.

This chain uses TRBV28 with TRBJ1-2; no definite D call. This CDR3 has 14 amino acids. Trimming shortened V by 6 bases and J by 6 bases, and 17 bases separated the two germline ends. CDR1 is MDHEN and CDR2 is SYDVKM in the germline V gene. CDR3 in DNA: TGTGCCAGCAGCCCGACGGTAAAGGGCCATGGCTACACCTTC. As protein: CASSPTVKGHGYTF.

In this sample, this clone turned up many times. This chain connects TRBV4-2 to TRBJ2-7; TRBD2 aligns across 10 bases. After removal of 0 bases from V and 7 bases from J, the junction contained 9 bases not matched to a gene. Germline-derived CDR1 and CDR2 are LGHNA and YNFKEQ. CDR3 length: 16 residues. The CDR3 region is CASSQDRAGGLEEQYF. The CDR3 DNA reads as TGTGCCAGCAGCCAAGATCGAGCGGGGGGGCTGGAAGAGCAGTACTTC.

J is TRBJ2-7 and V is TRBV7-9; D may match TRBD1 or TRBD2 (5 bases each). The germline CDR1 and CDR2 sequences are SEHNR and FQNEAQ (reference sequence). The CDR3 totals 16 residues. V dropped 0 bases and J dropped 7 bases, with 19 bases sitting between them. Here the CDR3 DNA reads TGTGCCAGCAGCTTAGCGACGGGGCTAGGATCGGGGGAGCAGTACTTC. It is translated as CASSLATGLGSGEQYF.

This rearrangement joins TRBV6-5 to TRBJ2-1; the match to TRBD1 covers 7 bases. Unmatched junction bases numbered 5, after V lost 6 bases and J lost 9 bases. The CDR3 spans 12 residues. Germline V lookup: CDR1 MNHEY, CDR2 SVGAGI. This CDR3 is CASRSYRGEQFF. DNA for the CDR3: TGTGCCAGCAGATCCTACAGGGGTGAGCAGTTCTTC.

The genes are TRBV7-3 and TRBJ2-3; TRBD2 agrees at 7 bases. This CDR3 spans 16 amino acids. V lost 1 base, J lost 1 base, and 5 bases stayed unmatched. CDR1 and CDR2 (germline): SGHTA, FQGTGA. CDR3 loop: CASSLNGGRGTDTQYF. CDR3 nucleotides: TGTGCCAGCAGCTTAAACGGCGGGAGAGGCACAGATACGCAGTATTTT.

The chain recombines TRBV7-8 with TRBJ1-1; 9 bases map to TRBD1. CDR3 length equals 16 residues. In germline, CDR1 is SGHVS, CDR2 FQNEAQ. The ends lost 1 base at V and 4 bases at J; junction bases unmatched: 7. This CDR3 reads CASSLGGQGWGTEAFF. CDR3 sequence (DNA): TGTGCCAGCAGCTTAGGGGGACAGGGTTGGGGCACTGAAGCTTTCTTT. Drawing the rest from reference TRBV7-8 and TRBJ1-1, the complete variable domain is GAGVSQSPRYKVAKRGQDVALRCDPISGHVSLFWYQQALGQGPEFLTYFQNEAQLDKSGLPSDRFFAERPEGSVSTLKIQRTQQEDSAVYLCASSLGGQGWGTEAFFGQGTRLTVV.